The 30 T cell receptor beta chains given below trace back to one sample, sequenced in a study of resident and recirculating memory T cells in vitiligo (dated by TCRdb to between 2018 and 2020). The protocol used for the library was the immunoSEQ multiplex PCR assay. TCRdb stores this immuneACCESS table with in-frame sequences only. Part of the clones is absent; in the studies checked, under half of the shortfall reflects unresolved V genes, and no reason is known for the rest. The sample table shows 70,000 or so clones, and just over 90% are seen once. The leading ten clones occupy over 4.5% of the sample. Specimen: blood. Every receptor here comes from a male donor with vitiligo.

V usage is TRBV2 and J usage is TRBJ2-7; possibly TRBD1 for D (6 bases). The V gene's germline CDR1 is SNHLY and CDR2 FYNNEI. This CDR3 contains 15 residues. The V end lost 6 bases, the J end lost 0 bases, and 15 bases lay between the germline ends. The CDR3 protein is CASSDNRAGSYEQYF. In DNA, the CDR3 is TGTGCCAGCAGCGACAACAGGGCGGGCTCCTACGAGCAGTACTTC. The full variable domain, in which reference TRBV2 and TRBJ2-7 provide the parts outside the CDR3, is EPEVTQTPSHQVTQMGQEVILRCVPISNHLYFYWYRQILGQKVEFLVSFYNNEISEKSEIFDDQFSVERPDGSNFTLKIRSTKLEDSAMYFCASSDNRAGSYEQYFGPGTRLTVT.

This chain uses TRBV6-6 with TRBJ2-7; the D gene is possibly TRBD2 (6 bases). The germline V gene has CDR1 MNHNY and CDR2 SVGAGI (reference sequence). The ends were cut back, 5 bases at V and 5 bases at J, with 16 bases in the middle. The CDR3 consists of 14 residues. The CDR3 loop is CASSQQEGFDEQYF. In DNA, the CDR3 is TGTGCCAGCAGTCAACAGGAGGGATTCGACGAGCAGTACTTC.

V usage is TRBV4-1 and J usage is TRBJ1-4; D may be TRBD1 (6 bases). CDR1 MGHRA and CDR2 YSYEKL come from the germline V gene. This CDR3 region has 12 residues. Trimming stripped 1 base from V and 10 bases from J, with 7 bases between. The CDR3 protein is CASSQATGKLFF. Here the CDR3 DNA reads TGCGCCAGCAGCCAAGCGACAGGAAAACTGTTTTTT.

The chain recombines TRBV7-2 with TRBJ1-5, with 7 bases matching TRBD1. V was clipped by 3 bases and J by 5 bases; unmatched bases: 4. From germline, CDR1 is SGHTA and CDR2 FQGNSA. The CDR3 contains 14 residues. DNA of the CDR3: TGTGCCAGCAGCTTGACAGGGTGGGATCAGCCCCAGCATTTT. The encoded protein is CASSLTGWDQPQHF.

The genes are TRBV6-1 and TRBJ1-6, with TRBD1 identical over 8 bases. The V and J ends lost 5 bases and 9 bases, in that order; junction bases with no gene match: 9. The germline V gene encodes CDR1 MNHNS and CDR2 SASEGT. The CDR3 covers 15 residues. The CDR3 region has the DNA TGTGCCAGCAGTATGTTGACAGGGGAGCTTTCACCCCTCCACTTT. Translation: CASSMLTGELSPLHF.

This CDR3 is CASSPRSDRTSYNEQFF. The DNA for the CDR3 is TGTGCCAGCAGCCCACGATCTGACAGAACCTCCTACAATGAGCAGTTCTTC. This chain uses TRBV7-3 with TRBJ2-1, with D possibly TRBD1 on 5 matching bases. The CDR3 spans 17 residues. Germline V gene sequence: CDR1 SGHTA, CDR2 FQGTGA. Trimming cost V 5 bases and J 0 bases, with 17 bases left between them. The full variable domain, rest sourced from reference TRBV7-3 and TRBJ2-1, is GAGVSQTPSNKVTEKGKYVELRCDPISGHTALYWYRQSLGQGPEFLIYFQGTGAADDSGLPNDRFFAVRPEGSVSTLKIQRTERGDSAVYLCASSPRSDRTSYNEQFFGPGTRLTVL.

This chain links TRBV7-9 with TRBJ1-5; TRBD1 agrees at 9 bases. This CDR3 contains 19 residues. Germline V gene sequence: CDR1 SEHNR, CDR2 FQNEAQ (reference sequence). V lost 5 bases, J lost 0 bases, and 14 bases stayed unmatched. CDR3 sequence reads: CASSGGTGLLSYSNQPQHF. In DNA, the CDR3 is TGTGCCAGCAGCGGGGGGACAGGGCTCCTCAGCTATAGCAATCAGCCCCAGCATTTT.

The CDR3: CASSIGGGFAHEQYF. The CDR3 DNA reads as TGTGCCAGTAGTATCGGAGGAGGGTTTGCCCACGAGCAGTACTTC. The rearrangement uses TRBV19 and TRBJ2-7; possible D gene TRBD2, 6 bases. The CDR3 extends over 15 amino acids. Germline V gene sequence: CDR1 LNHDA, CDR2 SQIVND (reference sequence). V lost 3 bases and J 5 bases, leaving 17 bases between the germline ends.

In DNA, the CDR3 is TGTGCCAGCAGTGGGCCGCCGGGCAGGAGGTCGGATACGCAGTATTTT. It encodes CASSGPPGRRSDTQYF. The chain employs TRBV25-1 and TRBJ2-3; tentatively, D is TRBD2 (5 bases). The CDR3 consists of 16 residues. Trimming took 4 bases from V and 6 from J, leaving 20 bases between them. Germline V CDR1 and CDR2: MGHDK, SYGVNS.

The rearrangement joins TRBV5-6 to TRBJ2-2, with D uncertain. Per germline, CDR1 SGHDT and CDR2 YYEEEE. With 5 bases removed from V and 7 bases from J, the gap between germline ends came to 12 bases. The CDR3 length is 13 residues. The CDR3 DNA is TGTGCCAGCAGATTTGATGCGGACGGGGAGCTGTTTTTT. Translation: CASRFDADGELFF.

A single count supports this clone. The chain couples TRBV5-1 to TRBJ2-5; 9 bases map to TRBD1. Near its end, the DNA agrees better with TRBJ2-7, so the J call may be wrong. This CDR3 has 14 amino acids. CDR1 and CDR2 (germline): SGHRS, YFSETQ. Here the CDR3 reads CASRPGTGLNEQYF. The CDR3, as DNA: TGCGCCAGCAGACCCGGGACAGGGCTCAACGAGCAGTACTTC.

The gene calls are TRBV5-1 and TRBJ2-7, with unresolved D. The CDR3 has 13 amino acids. V was trimmed by 0 bases and J by 3 bases, leaving 7 bases between them. Germline lookup yields CDR1 SGHRS and CDR2 YFSETQ. CDR3 sequence (DNA): TGCGCCAGCAGCTTGGCGGGTTACTACGAGCAGTACTTC. As protein: CASSLAGYYEQYF.

In its sample, this clone was seen once. The V call is TRBV11-3, the J call TRBJ2-1; 9 nucleotides agree with TRBD1. The V gene's germline CDR1 is SGHNT and CDR2 YENEEA. The V and J ends lost 0 bases and 4 bases, in that order; junction bases with no gene match: 7. This CDR3 has 17 amino acids. CDR3 sequence (DNA): TGTGCCAGCAGCTTAGACCAACTGGGACAGGGTTACAATGAGCAGTTCTTC. Translating it yields CASSLDQLGQGYNEQFF.

V and J are TRBV11-2 and TRBJ2-5, with 7 bases aligning to TRBD2. There are 15 residues in the CDR3. Germline assignment: CDR1 SGHAT and CDR2 FQNNGV. Trimming took 5 bases from V and 3 from J; bases not matched to a gene: 9. CDR3 in DNA: TGTGCCAGCAGCCCCGCCCTGGGGGGGGAAGAGACCCAGTACTTC. Amino acid sequence: CASSPALGGEETQYF.

The V call is TRBV6-1, the J call TRBJ1-5; TRBD1 is a possible D gene (5 bases). This CDR3 comprises 15 residues. Trimming left V 2 bases short and J 5 bases short, with 13 bases between. Germline lookup yields CDR1 MNHNS and CDR2 SASEGT. This chain's CDR3 is CASSEIRAAYQPQHF. The CDR3, as DNA: TGTGCCAGCAGTGAAATCAGGGCGGCATATCAGCCCCAGCATTTT.

V gene TRBV19 combines with J gene TRBJ2-3; TRBD2 aligns across 13 bases. The CDR3 is 16 amino acids. The ends lost 5 bases at V and 1 base at J; junction bases unmatched: 3. Germline assignment: CDR1 LNHDA and CDR2 SQIVND (reference sequence). The DNA for the CDR3 is TGTGCCAGTAGTCTCGGACTAGCGGGGGGCACAGATACGCAGTATTTT. Amino acid sequence: CASSLGLAGGTDTQYF.

V usage is TRBV19 and J usage is TRBJ2-6; D may be TRBD2 (6 bases). CDR3 length equals 15 residues. CDR1 LNHDA and CDR2 SQIVND come from the germline V gene (reference sequence). Trimming took off 0 bases at V and 3 bases at J, with 6 bases between the two ends. This CDR3 reads CASSIEGGGANVLTF. The CDR3 DNA reads TGTGCCAGTAGTATAGAGGGAGGTGGGGCCAACGTCCTGACTTTC.

The chain is built from TRBV11-2 and TRBJ2-7; D unclear. Germline V lookup: CDR1 SGHAT, CDR2 FQNNGV. The CDR3 covers 13 residues. The V gene lost 3 bases and the J gene lost 2 bases, with 8 bases spanning the gap. CDR3 sequence: CASSLARTYEQYF. The CDR3, as DNA: TGTGCCAGCAGCTTGGCCAGGACCTACGAGCAGTACTTC.

The gene calls are TRBV9 and TRBJ2-3, with a tentative D call TRBD2 (6 bases). Trimming removed 3 bases from V and 2 bases from J, with 10 bases in between. The CDR3 loop spans 14 amino acids. Germline V gene data show CDR1 as SGDLS and CDR2 as YYNGEE. The CDR3 loop is CASSASGHTDTQYF. The CDR3 nucleotides are TGTGCCAGCAGCGCCAGCGGGCACACAGATACGCAGTATTTT.

The chain joins TRBV11-3 to TRBJ2-7; TRBD1 matches at 8 bases. CDR1 SGHNT and CDR2 YENEEA come from the germline V gene. J lost 5 bases, V lost 1 base, and 10 bases had no gene match. CDR3 length: 16 amino acids. As DNA, the CDR3 is TGTGCCAGCAGCTTAGCCGATAGTCAGGGGGCCGACGAGCAGTACTTC. Protein sequence: CASSLADSQGADEQYF.

The chain recombines TRBV7-3 with TRBJ2-2, with TRBD2 matching over 8 bases. CDR1 and CDR2 from the germline V gene are SGHTA and FQGTGA. J was trimmed by 6 bases and V by 6 bases; bases with no gene match: 3. The CDR3 totals 13 residues. CDR3 bases: TGTGCCAGCAGTCCGGGAGGGGCCGGGGAGCTGTTTTTT. Its protein product is CASSPGGAGELFF.

Only one count was recorded for this clone. The chain employs TRBV21-1 and TRBJ1-2. TRBV21-1 constitutes a pseudogene. The CDR3 has 15 amino acids. The CDR3: CASSGPFFDYYGYTF. CDR3 sequence (DNA): TGTGCCAGCAGCGGTCCTTTTTTCGACTACTATGGCTACACCTTC.

This clone was recorded only once. CDR3 residues: CASSSESSNTDTQYF. The CDR3 nucleotides read TGCGCCAGCAGCTCGGAGTCCAGCAACACAGATACGCAGTATTTT. The chain has TRBV5-1 and TRBJ2-3; the D is unclear. V was cut by 3 bases and J by 2 bases, with 13 bases left in between. There are 15 residues in the CDR3. Germline-derived CDR1 and CDR2 are SGHRS and YFSETQ. The full variable domain, its missing parts supplied by reference TRBV5-1 and TRBJ2-3, is KAGVTQTPRYLIKTRGQQVTLSCSPISGHRSVSWYQQTPGQGLQFLFEYFSETQRNKGNFPGRFSGRQFSNSRSEMNVSTLELGDSALYLCASSSESSNTDTQYFGPGTRLTVL.

The chain joins TRBV6-6 to TRBJ2-1; 12 nucleotides match TRBD1. After removal of 0 bases from V and 9 bases from J, the junction contained 3 bases not matched to a gene. CDR3 length: 15 amino acids. The V gene's germline CDR1 is MNHNY and CDR2 SVGAGI (reference sequence). CDR3 DNA: TGTGCCAGCAGTTACTCGGGACAGGGGGCGGGTGAGCAGTTCTTC. The encoded protein is CASSYSGQGAGEQFF.

The J gene is TRBJ2-1, the V gene TRBV5-1; 8 bases match TRBD2. This CDR3 is built from 16 residues. Germline V CDR1 and CDR2: SGHRS, YFSETQ. V shed 3 bases and J 4 bases; nucleotides not matched to a gene: 9. The CDR3 sequence: CASSSPAGGQYNEQFF. CDR3 nucleotides: TGCGCCAGCAGCTCCCCGGCGGGGGGCCAGTACAATGAGCAGTTCTTC.

The CDR3 DNA reads TGTGCCAGTAGTCACGGACTAGCGGATACGCAGTATTTT. Amino acids: CASSHGLADTQYF. V gene TRBV19 combines with J gene TRBJ2-3; TRBD2 matches 9 bases. The CDR3 runs to 13 residues. Germline V gene sequence: CDR1 LNHDA, CDR2 SQIVND (reference sequence). V was clipped by 5 bases and J by 6 bases; unmatched bases: 3.

This sequence joins TRBV6-1 and TRBJ1-3; D unclear. CDR3 length: 15 amino acids. Germline V CDR1 and CDR2: MNHNS, SASEGT. The V gene lost 7 bases and the J gene lost 2 bases, with 15 bases spanning the gap. The CDR3 here is CASTRRVVTGNTIYF. CDR3 DNA sequence: TGTGCCAGCACGAGACGGGTGGTAACTGGAAACACCATATATTTT.

The chain carries TRBV28 and TRBJ2-6; no definite D call. Trimming pared 6 bases from V and 0 bases from J, leaving 12 bases between. The CDR3 length is 16 residues. Germline V gene data show CDR1 as MDHEN and CDR2 as SYDVKM. The CDR3 loop is CASRQTPSSGANVLTF. The CDR3 DNA follows: TGTGCCAGCAGACAGACACCGAGCTCTGGGGCCAACGTCCTGACTTTC.

The V and J genes are TRBV27 and TRBJ1-6; the D gene is possibly TRBD1 (5 bases). V lost 6 bases and J 5 bases, leaving 11 bases between the germline ends. This CDR3 contains 14 residues. In germline, CDR1 is MNHEY, CDR2 SMNVEV (reference sequence). The chain's CDR3 is CASRWGGDNSPLHF. The CDR3 DNA follows: TGTGCCAGCAGATGGGGCGGGGATAATTCACCCCTCCACTTT.

The genes are TRBV10-3 and TRBJ2-5, with D uncertain. This CDR3 spans 14 amino acids. The germline V and J ends were trimmed by 5 bases and 11 bases, with 21 bases remaining between them. CDR1 is ENHRY, CDR2 SYGVKD, per germline. CDR3 DNA: TGTGCCATCAGTCCCCTGAGCAGCCCGTCGGAGCAGTACTTC. Translated: CAISPLSSPSEQYF.